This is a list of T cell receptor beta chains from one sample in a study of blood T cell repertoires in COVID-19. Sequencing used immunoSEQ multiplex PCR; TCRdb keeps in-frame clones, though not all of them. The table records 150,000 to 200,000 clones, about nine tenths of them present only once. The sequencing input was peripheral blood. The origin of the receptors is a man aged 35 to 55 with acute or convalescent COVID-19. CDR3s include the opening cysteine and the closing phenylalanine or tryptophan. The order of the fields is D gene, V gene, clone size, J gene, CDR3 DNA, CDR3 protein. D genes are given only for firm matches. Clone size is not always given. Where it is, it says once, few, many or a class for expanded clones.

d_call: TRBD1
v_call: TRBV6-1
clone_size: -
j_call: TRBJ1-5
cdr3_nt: TGTGCCAGCAGTGAGGCAGGGGGAAACAATCAGCCCCAGCATTTT
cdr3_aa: CASSEAGGNNQPQHF

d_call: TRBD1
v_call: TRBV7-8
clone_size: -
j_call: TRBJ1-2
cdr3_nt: TGTGCCAGCAGCTTAGTTGGAGCAGGGGGTCCTAACTATGGCTACACCTTC
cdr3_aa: CASSLVGAGGPNYGYTF

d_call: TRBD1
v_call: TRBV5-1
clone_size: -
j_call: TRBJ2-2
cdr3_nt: TGCGCCAGCAGCCCCCGGGACAGGGGAAACACCGGGGAGCTGTTTTTT
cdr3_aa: CASSPRDRGNTGELFF

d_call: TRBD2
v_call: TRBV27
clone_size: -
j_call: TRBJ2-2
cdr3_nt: TGTGCCAGCAATGTAGCGGGGGGGCCCGGGGAGCTGTTTTTT
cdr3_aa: CASNVAGGPGELFF

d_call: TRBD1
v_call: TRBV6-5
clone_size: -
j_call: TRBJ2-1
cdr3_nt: TGTGCCAGCAGTTTGACAGGGGGCAATGAGCAGTTCTTC
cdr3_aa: CASSLTGGNEQFF

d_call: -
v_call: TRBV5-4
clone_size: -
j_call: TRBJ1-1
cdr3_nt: TGTGCCAGCAGCGGTCCCTCCTGGACAGTGAACACTGAAGCTTTCTTT
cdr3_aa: CASSGPSWTVNTEAFF

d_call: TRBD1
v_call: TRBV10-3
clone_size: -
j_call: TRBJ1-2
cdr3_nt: TGTGCCGCCACAGGGGACTATGGCTACACCTTC
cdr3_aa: CAATGDYGYTF

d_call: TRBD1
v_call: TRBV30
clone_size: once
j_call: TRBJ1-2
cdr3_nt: TGTGCCTGGAGCCCTGGTGGGACAGGGGGCGGAAAAAATGGCTACACCTTC
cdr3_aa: CAWSPGGTGGGKNGYTF

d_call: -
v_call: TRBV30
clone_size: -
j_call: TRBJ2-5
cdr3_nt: TGTGCCTGGAGTGTAAGAGGTCTAGCTTGGGAGACCCAGTACTTC
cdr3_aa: CAWSVRGLAWETQYF

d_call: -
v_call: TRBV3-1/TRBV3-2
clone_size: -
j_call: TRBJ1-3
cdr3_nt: TGTGCCAGCAGCCAAGGGCAGGGGTATGGAAACACCATATATTTT
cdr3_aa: CASSQGQGYGNTIYF

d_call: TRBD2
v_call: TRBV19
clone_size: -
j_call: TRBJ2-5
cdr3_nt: TGTGCCAGTAGTATAAGGACTAGCGGGGGGAGGAAAGAGACCCAGTACTTC
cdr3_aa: CASSIRTSGGRKETQYF

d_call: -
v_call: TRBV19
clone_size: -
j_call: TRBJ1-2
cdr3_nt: TGTGCCAGTAGTATTGAGAGACAACCGCAAGGCGGCTACACCTTC
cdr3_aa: CASSIERQPQGGYTF

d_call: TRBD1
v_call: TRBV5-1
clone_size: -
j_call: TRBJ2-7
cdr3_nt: TGCGCCAGCAGCCTGGGGACAGGGAAAGGGGAGCAGTACTTC
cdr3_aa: CASSLGTGKGEQYF

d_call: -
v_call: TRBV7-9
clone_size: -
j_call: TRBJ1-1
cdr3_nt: TGTGCCAGCAGCTTAGACAGGTTGAACACTGAAGCTTTCTTT
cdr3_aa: CASSLDRLNTEAFF

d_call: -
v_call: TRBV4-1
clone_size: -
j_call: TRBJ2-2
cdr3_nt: TGCGCCAGCAGCCAAGAAGGTGGACTAAACACCGGGGAGCTGTTTTTT
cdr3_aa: CASSQEGGLNTGELFF

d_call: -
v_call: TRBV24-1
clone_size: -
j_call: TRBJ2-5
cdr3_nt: TGTGCCACCTCCGCGGGAGAGACCCAGTACTTC
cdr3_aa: CATSAGETQYF

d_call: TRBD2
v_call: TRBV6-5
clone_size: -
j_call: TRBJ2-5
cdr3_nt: TGTGCCAGCCCGGGACTAGCGGGGAACCAAGAGACCCAGTACTTC
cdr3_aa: CASPGLAGNQETQYF

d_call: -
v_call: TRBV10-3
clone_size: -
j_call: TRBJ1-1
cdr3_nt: TGTGCCATCAATGAGACACCGAACACTGAAGCTTTCTTT
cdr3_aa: CAINETPNTEAFF

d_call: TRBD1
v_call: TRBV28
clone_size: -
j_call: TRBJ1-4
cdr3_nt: TGTGCCAGCAGTTTCGACAGGGACACTGAAAAACTGTTTTTT
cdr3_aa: CASSFDRDTEKLFF

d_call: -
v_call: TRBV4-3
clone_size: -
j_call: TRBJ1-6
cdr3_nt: TGCGCCAGCAGCCAAGACGGGGGAATGAATAATTCACCCCTCCACTTT
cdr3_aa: CASSQDGGMNNSPLHF

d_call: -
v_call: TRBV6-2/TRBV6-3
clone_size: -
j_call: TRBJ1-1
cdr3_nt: TGTGCCAGCAGTCCGCAGGGTTCTTCCCACTTCATGAACACTGAAGCTTTCTTT
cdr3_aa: CASSPQGSSHFMNTEAFF

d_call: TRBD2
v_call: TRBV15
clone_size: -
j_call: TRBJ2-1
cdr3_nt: TGTGCCACCAGCAGAGGACTAGCGGGGGCGGGCAATGAGCAGTTCTTC
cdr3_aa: CATSRGLAGAGNEQFF

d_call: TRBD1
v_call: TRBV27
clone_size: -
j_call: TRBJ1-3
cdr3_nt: TGTGCCAGCAGTGCCGGACAGGGGGCTTACACCATATATTTT
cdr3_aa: CASSAGQGAYTIYF

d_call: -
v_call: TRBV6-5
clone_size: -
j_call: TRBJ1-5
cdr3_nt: TGTGCCAGCAGGTCAGACAGGAATAGCAATCAGCCCCAGCATTTT
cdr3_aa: CASRSDRNSNQPQHF

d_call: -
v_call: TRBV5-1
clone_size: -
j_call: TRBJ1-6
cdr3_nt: TGCGCCAGCAGCTTTGGCGGGGGCGCGTCACCCCTCCACTTT
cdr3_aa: CASSFGGGASPLHF

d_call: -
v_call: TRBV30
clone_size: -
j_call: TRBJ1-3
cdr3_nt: TGTGCCTGGAGTGTACAGGTTCGCTCCTCTGGAAACACCATATATTTT
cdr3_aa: CAWSVQVRSSGNTIYF

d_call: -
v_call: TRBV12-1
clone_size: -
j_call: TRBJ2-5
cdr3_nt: TGTGCCAGCAGCTCTAGCGGGGGGGCCTGGCAAGAGACCCAGTACTTC
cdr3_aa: CASSSSGGAWQETQYF

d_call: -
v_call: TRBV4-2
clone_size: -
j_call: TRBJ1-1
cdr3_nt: TGTGCCAGCAGCCAAGACATCCACACTGAAGCTTTCTTT
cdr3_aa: CASSQDIHTEAFF

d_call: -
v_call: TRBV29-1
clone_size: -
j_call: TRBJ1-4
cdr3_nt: TGCAGCGTTGAAGAGGGGGCGGCTAATGAAAAACTGTTTTTT
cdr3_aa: CSVEEGAANEKLFF

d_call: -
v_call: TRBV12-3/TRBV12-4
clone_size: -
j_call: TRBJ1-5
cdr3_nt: TGTGCCAGCAGTTTGAGGGGGAATCAGCCCCAGCATTTT
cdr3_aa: CASSLRGNQPQHF

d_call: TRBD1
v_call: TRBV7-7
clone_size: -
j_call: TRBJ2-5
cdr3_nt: TGTGCCAGCAGCCAGGACAGGGCGGAGACCCAGTACTTC
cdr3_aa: CASSQDRAETQYF

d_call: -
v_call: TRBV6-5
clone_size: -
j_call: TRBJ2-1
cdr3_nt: TGTGCCAGCAGTTACGGGCTCCCGACCTCCTACAATGAGCAGTTCTTC
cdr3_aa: CASSYGLPTSYNEQFF

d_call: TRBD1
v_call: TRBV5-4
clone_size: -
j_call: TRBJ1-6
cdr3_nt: TGTGCCAGCAGCGGAGGACAGGCTTATAATTCACCCCTCCACTTT
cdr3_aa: CASSGGQAYNSPLHF

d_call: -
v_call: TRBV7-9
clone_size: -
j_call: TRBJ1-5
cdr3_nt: TGTGCCAGCAGCTTAGGGGGAGGGCGGTGGAGCAATCAGCCCCAGCATTTT
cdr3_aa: CASSLGGGRWSNQPQHF

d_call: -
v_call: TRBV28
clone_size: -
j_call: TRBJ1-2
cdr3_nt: TGTGCCTCCGGGACATTCCTAGGCCCCTGGGACTATGGCTACACCTTC
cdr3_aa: CASGTFLGPWDYGYTF

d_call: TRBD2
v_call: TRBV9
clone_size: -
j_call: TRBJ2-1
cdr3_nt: TGTGCCAGCAGCACCGGGACTAGCAACAATGAGCAGTTCTTC
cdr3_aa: CASSTGTSNNEQFF

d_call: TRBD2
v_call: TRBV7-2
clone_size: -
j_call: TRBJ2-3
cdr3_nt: TGTGCCAGCAGCTTAGCGGCTAGCGGGGCAGATACGCAGTATTTT
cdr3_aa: CASSLAASGADTQYF

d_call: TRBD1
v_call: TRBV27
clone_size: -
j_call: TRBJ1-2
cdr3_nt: TGTGCCAGCAGTTCGTCCCGGACAGGGTATGGCTACACCTTC
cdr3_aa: CASSSSRTGYGYTF

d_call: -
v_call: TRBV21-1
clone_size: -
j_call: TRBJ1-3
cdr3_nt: TGTGCCAGTAGACAGGGAAGCTCTGGAAACACCATATATTTT
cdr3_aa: CASRQGSSGNTIYF

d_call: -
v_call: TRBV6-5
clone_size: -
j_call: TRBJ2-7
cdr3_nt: TGTGCCAGCGGGCCTCACAGGATCTACGAGCAGTACTTC
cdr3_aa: CASGPHRIYEQYF

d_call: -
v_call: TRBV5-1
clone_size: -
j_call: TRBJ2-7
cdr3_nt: TGCGCCAGCAGCTTGGCTAGCGTCTCTTCCTACGAGCAGTACTTC
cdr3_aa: CASSLASVSSYEQYF

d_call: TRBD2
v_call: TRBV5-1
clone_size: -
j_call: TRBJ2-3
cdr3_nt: TGCGCCAGCAGCTCTAGAGCGACTAGCGGGGGGGCCATAGATACGCAGTATTTT
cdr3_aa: CASSSRATSGGAIDTQYF

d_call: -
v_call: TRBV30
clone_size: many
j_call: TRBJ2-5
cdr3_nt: TGTGCCTGGAGTGTACCCCTCAGGGTCGCGAGGGAGACCCAGTACTTC
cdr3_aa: CAWSVPLRVARETQYF

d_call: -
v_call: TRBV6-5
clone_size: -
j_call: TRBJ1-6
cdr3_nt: TGTGCCAGCAGTTATTCACAGGTTCTTAATTCACCCCTCCACTTT
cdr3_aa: CASSYSQVLNSPLHF

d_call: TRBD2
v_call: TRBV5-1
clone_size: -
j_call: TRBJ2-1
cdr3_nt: TGCGCCAGCAGCTCCTCTAGCGGGGGGTATAACAATGAGCAGTTCTTC
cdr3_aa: CASSSSSGGYNNEQFF

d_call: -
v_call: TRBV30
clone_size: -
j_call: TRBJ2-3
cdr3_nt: TGTGCCTGGAGTGTACTGGGGGGGCGAGGTACAGATACGCAGTATTTT
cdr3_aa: CAWSVLGGRGTDTQYF

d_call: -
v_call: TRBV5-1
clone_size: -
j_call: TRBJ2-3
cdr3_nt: TGCGCCAGCAGCCGGGGTCCAGCGGATACGCAGTATTTT
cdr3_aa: CASSRGPADTQYF

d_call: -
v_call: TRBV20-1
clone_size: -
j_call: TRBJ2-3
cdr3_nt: TGCAGTGCTAGACTAGTCAATACGCAGTATTTT
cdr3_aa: CSARLVNTQYF

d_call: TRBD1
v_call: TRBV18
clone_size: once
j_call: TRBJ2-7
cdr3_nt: TGTGCCAGCTCACCTGACAGGGGTTGGTACGAGCAGTACTTC
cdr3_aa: CASSPDRGWYEQYF

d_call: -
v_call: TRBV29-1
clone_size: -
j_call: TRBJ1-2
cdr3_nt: TGCAGCGTTGATGGGGGCCGTGGCTACACCTTC
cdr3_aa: CSVDGGRGYTF

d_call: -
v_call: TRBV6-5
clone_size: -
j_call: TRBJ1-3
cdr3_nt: TGTGCCAGCAGTCGCTCTGGAAACACCATATATTTT
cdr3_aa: CASSRSGNTIYF

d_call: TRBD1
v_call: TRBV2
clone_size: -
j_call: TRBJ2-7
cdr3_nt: TGTGCCAGCGACCTTCAGGGGGCCTCCTACGAGCAGTACTTC
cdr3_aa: CASDLQGASYEQYF

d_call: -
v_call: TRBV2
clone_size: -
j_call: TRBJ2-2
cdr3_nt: TGTGCCATCTTCGGGTTAGGGGCGAACACCGGGGAGCTGTTTTTT
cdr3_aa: CAIFGLGANTGELFF

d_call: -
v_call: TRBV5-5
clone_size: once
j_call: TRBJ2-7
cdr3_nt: TGTGCCAGCAGCTTGGACGAGGAATTCTACGAGCAGTACTTC
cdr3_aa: CASSLDEEFYEQYF